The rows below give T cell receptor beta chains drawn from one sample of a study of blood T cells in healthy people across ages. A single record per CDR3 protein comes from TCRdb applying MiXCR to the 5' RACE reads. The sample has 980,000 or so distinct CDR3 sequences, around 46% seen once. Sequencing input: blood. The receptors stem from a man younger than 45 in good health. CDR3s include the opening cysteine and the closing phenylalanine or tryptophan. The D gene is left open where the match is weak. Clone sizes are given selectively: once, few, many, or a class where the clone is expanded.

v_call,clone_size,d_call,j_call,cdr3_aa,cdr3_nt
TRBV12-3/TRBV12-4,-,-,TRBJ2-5,CASRPRDSFVQYF,TGTGCCAGCAGGCCCAGGGATTCTTTCGTGCAGTACTTC
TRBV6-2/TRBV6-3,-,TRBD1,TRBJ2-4,CASSIRTGSQNIQYF,TGTGCCAGCAGTATCCGGACAGGGTCCCAAAACATTCAGTACTTC
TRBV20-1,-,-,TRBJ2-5,CSARDPAGASQETQYF,TGCAGTGCGAGAGATCCGGCAGGGGCTTCCCAAGAGACCCAGTACTTC
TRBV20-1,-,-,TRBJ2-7,CSAAPIPGTQNSYEQYF,TGCAGTGCCGCCCCTATTCCCGGGACTCAAAACTCCTACGAGCAGTACTTC
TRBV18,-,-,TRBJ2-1,CASSPANYEQFF,TGTGCCAGCTCACCGGCCAACTATGAGCAGTTCTTC
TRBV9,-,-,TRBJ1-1,CASSAGYGVNTEAFF,TGTGCCAGCAGTGCTGGTTATGGGGTGAACACTGAAGCTTTCTTT
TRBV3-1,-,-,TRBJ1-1,CASLLMGPTGTEAFF,TGTGCCAGCCTCCTAATGGGGCCGACCGGCACTGAAGCTTTCTTT
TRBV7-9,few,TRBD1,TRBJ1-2,CASSLSSGQGVGYGYTF,TGTGCCAGCAGCTTATCGTCCGGACAGGGTGTCGGCTATGGCTACACCTTC
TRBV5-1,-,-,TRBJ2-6,CASSPTEANVLTF,TGCGCCAGCAGCCCCACCGAGGCCAACGTCCTGACTTTC
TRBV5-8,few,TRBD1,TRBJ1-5,CASSLPGQGYGTNQPQHF,TGTGCCAGCAGCTTGCCGGGACAGGGTTATGGAACCAATCAGCCCCAGCATTTT
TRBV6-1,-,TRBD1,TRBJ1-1,CASSESGQGTNTEAFF,TGTGCCAGCAGTGAATCGGGACAGGGGACGAACACTGAAGCTTTCTTT
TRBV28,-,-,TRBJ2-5,CASSTGHRGTQYF,TGTGCCAGCAGTACCGGGCACCGTGGGACCCAGTACTTC
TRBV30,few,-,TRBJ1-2,CAWSSTRVNYGYTF,TGTGCCTGGAGCTCAACAAGGGTTAACTATGGCTACACCTTC
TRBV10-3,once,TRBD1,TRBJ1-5,CAISESKGAGQPQHF,TGTGCCATCAGTGAGTCAAAGGGGGCTGGTCAGCCCCAGCATTTT
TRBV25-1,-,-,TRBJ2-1,CASSVSPGRRSSYNEQFF,TGTGCCAGCAGTGTTTCCCCGGGACGAAGAAGCTCCTACAATGAGCAGTTCTTC
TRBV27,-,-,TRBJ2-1,CASSFRDLNEQFF,TGTGCCAGCAGTTTTAGGGATCTCAATGAGCAGTTCTTC
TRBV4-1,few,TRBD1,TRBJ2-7,CASSQGSGGRSYEQYF,TGCGCCAGCAGCCAAGGATCAGGGGGAAGGTCCTACGAGCAGTACTTC
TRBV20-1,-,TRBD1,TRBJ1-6,CSARDRGQAGNSPLHF,TGCAGTGCTAGAGATCGCGGACAGGCCGGGAATTCACCCCTCCACTTT
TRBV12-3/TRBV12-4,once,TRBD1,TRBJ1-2,CVSRGQGSYGYTF,TGTGTCAGCAGAGGACAGGGGTCCTATGGCTACACCTTC
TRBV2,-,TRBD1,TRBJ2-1,CASRGTGGLYNEQFF,TGTGCCAGCAGGGGAACAGGGGGCCTTTACAATGAGCAGTTCTTC
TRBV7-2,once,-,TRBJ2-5,CASSLERPPGEQYF,TGTGCCAGCAGCTTAGAACGGCCCCCCGGTGAGCAGTACTTC
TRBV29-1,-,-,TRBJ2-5,CSARPSRQETQYF,TGCAGCGCCCGTCCTAGCCGCCAAGAGACCCAGTACTTC
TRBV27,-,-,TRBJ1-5,CASRSLSRGGGNQPQHF,TGTGCCAGCAGAAGTTTGTCCCGGGGGGGCGGGAATCAGCCCCAGCATTTT
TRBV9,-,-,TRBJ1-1,CASSVRPNTEAFF,TGTGCCAGCAGCGTCCGCCCGAACACTGAAGCTTTCTTT
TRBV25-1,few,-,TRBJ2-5,CASGPITALQETQYF,TGTGCCAGCGGCCCCATAACGGCGTTACAAGAGACCCAGTACTTC
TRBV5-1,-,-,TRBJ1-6,CASSLRQETYNSPLHF,TGCGCCAGCAGCTTGAGACAGGAGACCTATAATTCACCCCTCCACTTT
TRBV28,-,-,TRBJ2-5,CASSFPAGSETQYF,TGTGCCAGCAGTTTTCCCGCGGGGTCGGAGACCCAGTACTTC
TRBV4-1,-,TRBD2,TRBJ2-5,CASTSLAGSQETQYF,TGCGCCAGCACCTCCCTAGCGGGGAGCCAAGAGACCCAGTACTTC
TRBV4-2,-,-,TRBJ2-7,CASSQDRALGQYF,TGTGCCAGCAGCCAAGATCGCGCTTTAGGGCAGTACTTC
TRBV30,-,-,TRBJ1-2,CAWSVGGPGAGGYTF,TGTGCCTGGAGTGTAGGCGGTCCGGGGGCCGGTGGCTACACCTTC
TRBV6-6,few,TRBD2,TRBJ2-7,CASSLTAGEQYF,TGTGCCAGCAGTCTGACAGCGGGAGAGCAGTACTTC
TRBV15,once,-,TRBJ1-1,CATSRQKTSTEAFF,TGTGCCACCAGCAGGCAGAAGACGAGCACTGAAGCTTTCTTT
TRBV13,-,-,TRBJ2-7,CASSRTGPSVYEQYF,TGTGCCAGCAGTCGTACAGGCCCGTCGGTTTACGAGCAGTACTTC
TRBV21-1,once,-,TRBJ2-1,CASSKKKGCGTGGFHEQFF,TGTGCCAGCAGCAAAAAAAAAGGATGCGGGACAGGGGGCTTCCATGAGCAGTTCTTC
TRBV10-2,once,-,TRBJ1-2,CASTPIGNRDVNYGYTF,TGCGCCAGCACCCCGATAGGGAACAGGGATGTAAACTATGGCTACACCTTC
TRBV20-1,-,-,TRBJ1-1,CSARDGSGTTEAFF,TGCAGTGCTAGAGATGGGTCCGGGACTACTGAAGCTTTCTTT
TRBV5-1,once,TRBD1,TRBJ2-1,CASSLFGQGLGNEQFF,TGCGCCAGCAGCTTGTTCGGACAGGGGTTGGGCAATGAGCAGTTCTTC
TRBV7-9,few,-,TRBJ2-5,CASSLSRRQQETQYF,TGTGCCAGCAGCTTATCCCGGCGGCAGCAAGAGACCCAGTACTTC
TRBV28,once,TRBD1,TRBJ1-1,CASSFPLGDSTMNTEAFF,TGTGCCAGCAGTTTTCCTCTGGGGGACAGCACCATGAACACTGAAGCTTTCTTT
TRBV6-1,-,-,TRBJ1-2,CASSELSGSPNYGYTF,TGTGCCAGCAGTGAATTGTCAGGGTCTCCTAACTATGGCTACACCTTC